A single sample is the source of the 27 T cell receptor beta chains below, sequenced in a study of T cell repertoires in cytomegalovirus infection. TCRdb ran MiXCR on the reads and lists one entry per CDR3 protein. The sample lists fewer than 550,000 distinct CDR3 sequences; around 10% were seen once. Sequencing was done on a sample of PBMCs. The receptors here all came from a human donor in good health (CMV status not recorded). Some clones in this sample may be carry-over from other donors' samples.

This clonotype was picked up many times. The chain joins TRBV29-1 to TRBJ2-7; the D is unclear. The V end lost 1 base, the J end lost 1 base, and 14 bases lay between the germline ends. There are 15 residues in the CDR3. Germline CDR1 SQVTM, CDR2 ANQGSEA. In nucleotides, the CDR3 is TGCAGCGTTGAAGTAGTGCGATACAGATCCTACGAGCAGTACTTC. It yields the protein CSVEVVRYRSYEQYF.

This clonotype turned up a few times. This chain joins TRBV20-1 and TRBJ2-1; no definite D call. V was pared by 3 bases and J by 0 bases, with 6 bases between. The CDR3 is made up of 13 amino acids. CDR1 DFQATT and CDR2 SNEGSKA come from the germline V gene (reference sequence). CDR3 bases: TGCAGTGCTAGCGGGCCCTCCTACAATGAGCAGTTCTTC. Amino acids: CSASGPSYNEQFF.

This chain joins TRBV5-5 and TRBJ2-7, with D possibly called TRBD1 or TRBD2 (5 bases each). V shed 4 bases and J shed 0 bases, with 17 bases lying between them. Germline lookup yields CDR1 SGHKS and CDR2 YYEKEE (reference sequence). The CDR3 has 16 residues. For the CDR3, the DNA is TGTGCCAGCAGCACGCCGGGACCGAAATCCTCCTACGAGCAGTACTTC. Translating it yields CASSTPGPKSSYEQYF.

This clonotype was seen many times. The chain carries TRBV18 and TRBJ2-2; D is undetermined. V lost 0 bases and J 7 bases, leaving 0 bases between the germline ends. Looked up from germline, CDR1 is KGHSH and CDR2 is LQKENI. CDR3 size: 11 residues. The CDR3, as DNA: TGTGCCAGCTCACCACCCGGGGAGCTGTTTTTT. Its translation is CASSPPGELFF.

This clonotype was recorded at least ten times. This chain connects TRBV6-5 to TRBJ2-5; TRBD1 might be the D (7 bases). The CDR3 covers 14 residues. V lost 2 bases and J lost 5, with 12 bases in between. The germline gives CDR1 MNHEY, CDR2 SVGAGI. CDR3 sequence reads: CASSYDREAETQYF. The CDR3 DNA is TGTGCCAGCAGTTACGACAGGGAGGCGGAGACCCAGTACTTC.

V is TRBV29-1 and J is TRBJ2-3; D perhaps matches TRBD2 (5 bases). This CDR3 contains 14 residues. The germline V and J ends were trimmed by 3 bases and 0 bases, with 10 bases remaining between them. Per germline, CDR1 SQVTM and CDR2 ANQGSEA. CDR3 amino acids: CSVDDGGSTDTQYF. The CDR3 DNA follows: TGCAGCGTTGATGACGGAGGAAGCACAGATACGCAGTATTTT.

In regard to this clonotype: One junction end disagrees with the germline gene, perhaps due to a read error. In nucleotides, the CDR3 is TGTGTCAGCAGCCTAGGGCGTATGGAGACCCAGTACTTC. Its protein product is CVSSLGRMETQYF. The V call is TRBV7-2, the J call TRBJ2-5; D uncertain. Germline CDR1 SGHTA, CDR2 FQGNSA. This CDR3 has 13 amino acids.

The chain couples TRBV30 to TRBJ2-7; tentatively, D is TRBD2 (5 bases). Germline V gene lookup returns CDR1 GTSNPN and CDR2 SVGIG (reference sequence). The length of the CDR3 is 11 residues. V was pared by 5 bases and J by 3 bases, with 8 bases between. CDR3 amino acids: CAWGRGYEQYF. In DNA form, the CDR3 reads TGTGCCTGGGGCCGGGGCTACGAGCAGTACTTC.

The rearrangement links TRBV20-1 to TRBJ2-5; 12 bases fit TRBD2. Germline assignment: CDR1 DFQATT and CDR2 SNEGSKA (reference sequence). With 4 bases clipped from V and 2 bases from J, the junction kept 5 bases outside the gene matches. There are 15 residues in the CDR3. The CDR3: CSAKGLAGPQETQYF. The CDR3 DNA sequence: TGCAGTGCTAAAGGACTAGCGGGACCTCAAGAGACCCAGTACTTC.

There are many counts of this clonotype. J is TRBJ2-7 and V is TRBV27; TRBD1 or TRBD2 may be the D gene (5 bases each). V lost 5 bases and J 1 base, leaving 18 bases between the germline ends. This CDR3 spans 16 amino acids. The germline gives CDR1 MNHEY, CDR2 SMNVEV (reference sequence). The CDR3 spells CASSNTRDPASYEQYF. The CDR3 nucleotides are TGTGCCAGCAGTAACACCCGGGACCCGGCGTCCTACGAGCAGTACTTC.

This clonotype was detected only a few times. The chain couples TRBV15 to TRBJ2-3; 12 positions match TRBD2. Trimming cost V 1 base and J 3 bases; bases outside gene matches: 2. Looked up from germline, CDR1 is LNHNV and CDR2 is YYDKDF (reference sequence). CDR3 length equals 16 residues. The CDR3 bases are TGTGCCACCAGCAGAGGACTAGCGGGGGTGACAGATACGCAGTATTTT. Encoded protein: CATSRGLAGVTDTQYF.

This clonotype was seen repeatedly, ten times or more. The rearrangement joins TRBV30 to TRBJ2-1; D uncertain. V was cut by 8 bases and J by 8 bases, with 22 bases left in between. Germline V lookup: CDR1 GTSNPN, CDR2 SVGIG (reference sequence). This CDR3 is built from 14 residues. CDR3 sequence: CATLRSLRLDEQFF. In DNA, the CDR3 is TGTGCCACCCTTCGCAGTCTCAGGCTTGATGAGCAGTTCTTC.

In its sample, this clonotype was seen a few times. This rearrangement joins TRBV3-1 to TRBJ1-2; 8 bases align to TRBD1. Trimming cost V 2 bases and J 1 base; bases outside gene matches: 9. CDR1 is LGHDT, CDR2 YNNKEL, per germline (reference sequence). The CDR3 is made up of 17 amino acids. CDR3 bases: TGTGCCAGCAGCCAAACGGACAGGGAGATCTTTAACTATGGCTACACCTTC. This gives the protein CASSQTDREIFNYGYTF.

A note on this clonotype: Possible read error: a much larger clone is one base away. This chain connects TRBV2 to TRBJ1-4; D is unclear. Trimming shortened V by 9 bases and J by 5 bases, and 13 bases separated the two germline ends. Per germline, CDR1 SNHLY and CDR2 FYNNEI. The CDR3 consists of 13 residues. The CDR3 nucleotides read TGTGCCAGTAGGACGTTTACAAATGAAAAACTGTTTTTT. It specifies CASRTFTNEKLFF.

This clonotype was found many times. The chain recombines TRBV4-2 with TRBJ2-4; D might be TRBD1 (5 bases). V gave up 3 bases and J gave up 5 bases, with 8 bases separating them. Germline V lookup: CDR1 LGHNA, CDR2 YNFKEQ. This CDR3 spans 13 amino acids. The CDR3 loop reads CASSQGRENIQYF. CDR3 DNA sequence: TGTGCCAGCAGCCAGGGCAGGGAAAACATTCAGTACTTC.

This clonotype was recorded at least ten times. J is TRBJ2-2 and V is TRBV10-1; D tentatively fits TRBD1 or TRBD2 (7 bases each). This CDR3 is built from 16 residues. V lost 4 bases and J 5 bases, leaving 17 bases between the germline ends. In germline, CDR1 is WNHNN, CDR2 SYGVQD (reference sequence). CDR3 bases: TGCGCCAGCAGTGCCGGGGGAGGGGGCCGGACCGGGGAGCTGTTTTTT. Translated: CASSAGGGGRTGELFF.

This clonotype was recorded a few times. The V gene is TRBV20-1, the J gene TRBJ2-3, with D uncertain. This CDR3 has 18 residues. V was shortened by 0 bases and J by 4 bases, with 23 bases between the two germline ends. In germline, CDR1 is DFQATT, CDR2 SNEGSKA (reference sequence). The CDR3 sequence: CSARESYYYREDADTQYF. DNA of the CDR3: TGCAGTGCTAGAGAGTCCTATTACTATCGAGAGGATGCAGATACGCAGTATTTT.

This clonotype was detected many times. J is TRBJ1-1 and V is TRBV7-3, with D perhaps TRBD1 (6 bases). Germline V lookup: CDR1 SGHTA, CDR2 FQGTGA. Trimming took 4 bases from V and 4 from J, leaving 7 bases between them. This CDR3 comprises 12 residues. The CDR3 sequence is CASSSQGTEAFF. DNA of the CDR3: TGTGCCAGCAGCTCACAGGGCACTGAAGCTTTCTTT.

This clonotype was observed many times. The V call is TRBV19, the J call TRBJ1-1; 10 bases fit TRBD1. This CDR3 comprises 15 residues. Per the germline V gene, CDR1 is LNHDA and CDR2 is SQIVND (reference sequence). Unmatched junction bases numbered 15, after V lost 6 bases and J lost 11 bases. CDR3 nucleotide sequence: TGTGCCAGTAGCCCGGAAGGACAGGGGGTCGGTGTGGCTTTCTTT. Translation gives CASSPEGQGVGVAFF.

This chain connects TRBV7-2 to TRBJ1-3, with 7 bases fitting TRBD1. This CDR3 contains 14 residues. The V and J ends lost 6 bases and 3 bases, in that order; junction bases with no gene match: 5. From germline, CDR1 is SGHTA and CDR2 FQGNSA. CDR3 coding DNA: TGTGCCAGCAGACCAAACAGGGGTGGAAACACCATATATTTT. Translated: CASRPNRGGNTIYF. Complete variable domain (other parts from reference TRBV7-2 and TRBJ1-3): GAGVSQSPSNKVTEKGKDVELRCDPISGHTALYWYRQSLGQGLEFLIYFQGNSAPDKSGLPSDRFSAERTGGSVSTLTIQRTQQEDSAVYLCASRPNRGGNTIYFGEGSWLTVV.

This clonotype has ten or more counts. The chain recombines TRBV7-9 with TRBJ1-5; TRBD1 is a possible D gene (6 bases). The CDR3 covers 14 residues. Per germline, CDR1 SEHNR and CDR2 FQNEAQ (reference sequence). The V end was cut by 3 bases, the J end by 7 bases, with 13 bases between. This CDR3 is CASSFGGAEQPQHF. For the CDR3, the DNA is TGTGCCAGCAGCTTCGGGGGGGCGGAGCAGCCCCAGCATTTT.

This sequence joins TRBV15 and TRBJ2-1; weak D call: TRBD2 (7 bases). CDR1 and CDR2 (germline): LNHNV, YYDKDF (reference sequence). The V gene lost 3 bases and the J gene lost 4 bases, with 13 bases spanning the gap. CDR3 length: 15 amino acids. CDR3: CATSSRGATYNEQFF. For the CDR3, the DNA is TGTGCCACCAGCAGCCGGGGGGCTACTTACAATGAGCAGTTCTTC.

The sample holds many counts of this clonotype. V and J are TRBV6-2 or TRBV6-3 and TRBJ1-5; 7 nucleotides agree with TRBD1. The ends lost 6 bases at V and 1 base at J; junction bases unmatched: 9. This CDR3 comprises 16 residues. CDR1 and CDR2 (germline): MNHEY, SVGEGT. The CDR3 loop reads CASRPFGGQSNQPQHF. Written as DNA, the CDR3 is TGTGCCAGCAGACCTTTTGGGGGACAGAGCAATCAGCCCCAGCATTTT.

The chain uses TRBV10-3 and TRBJ1-1; the D is unclear. CDR3 size: 13 residues. Germline V CDR1 and CDR2: ENHRY, SYGVKD. V lost 7 bases to trimming and J lost 0 bases, with 9 bases between them. The CDR3 bases are TGTGCCATCATGGCGGGGTTGAACACTGAAGCTTTCTTT. It translates to CAIMAGLNTEAFF.

This clonotype was observed at least ten times. The V and J genes are TRBV24-1 and TRBJ1-5, with D unclear. The CDR3 loop spans 15 amino acids. Germline loops: CDR1 KGHDR, CDR2 SFDVKD. Trimming stripped 5 bases from V and 1 base from J, with 11 bases between. This CDR3 is CATSGTQDSNQPQHF. The CDR3 DNA reads TGTGCCACCAGTGGCACCCAGGACAGCAATCAGCCCCAGCATTTT.

V and J are TRBV2 and TRBJ1-2; maybe TRBD1 (6 bases). Per germline, CDR1 SNHLY and CDR2 FYNNEI. The CDR3 loop spans 17 amino acids. V was shortened by 0 bases and J by 3 bases, with 17 bases between the two germline ends. The CDR3 protein is CASSEARGTGGDYGYTF. CDR3 sequence (DNA): TGTGCCAGCAGTGAAGCGCGTGGTACGGGGGGCGACTATGGCTACACCTTC.

This clonotype was counted ten times or more. The chain is built from TRBV12-3 or TRBV12-4 and TRBJ2-3; 9 bases are shared with TRBD2. The CDR3 extends over 21 amino acids. Trimming at V came to 5 bases and at J to 3 bases, leaving 24 bases not matched to a gene. For the CDR3, the DNA is TGTGCCAGCAGTCCCCGGGGGAGGCTGCTGTTAGCGGGAGAGTTGACAGATACGCAGTATTTT. Its protein product is CASSPRGRLLLAGELTDTQYF.